One sample yielded the 10 T cell receptor beta chains listed below, sequenced in a study of T-cell reconstitution after alpha-beta-depleted transplantation in children. Unique molecular identifiers were incorporated during preparation of the TCRbeta library. A single record per CDR3 protein comes from TCRdb applying MiXCR to the PCR reads. The sample shows about 210,000 distinct CDR3 sequences, over 15% of them seen only once. The sequenced sample was PBMCs, mostly from graft donor cells, obtained 360 days after TCRalphabeta/CD19-depleted stem cell transplant. The source is a male patient aged 2 to 10 who had a stem cell transplant for acute lymphoblastic leukemia, so the T cells may come from the graft donor.

This clonotype was seen ten or more times. The chain uses TRBV29-1 and TRBJ1-1; 9 bases map to TRBD1. V was pared by 3 bases and J by 6 bases, with 5 bases of the junction left unmatched. The CDR3 contains 13 residues. Looked up from germline, CDR1 is SQVTM and CDR2 is ANQGSEA. As DNA, the CDR3 is TGCAGCGTTGATGCACAGGGGGCCTCTGAAGCTTTCTTT. Protein sequence: CSVDAQGASEAFF.

CDR3 loop: CASSVGLADYNEQFF. The DNA for the CDR3 is TGCGCCAGCAGTGTAGGACTAGCAGACTACAATGAGCAGTTCTTC. The chain combines TRBV10-2 with TRBJ2-1; 8 bases match TRBD2. Germline CDR1 reads WSHSY; CDR2 reads SAAADI. This CDR3 has 15 residues. V shed 4 bases and J 3 bases; nucleotides not matched to a gene: 5.

The CDR3 sequence is CASLGASTSGANVLTF. Written as DNA, the CDR3 is TGTGCCAGCCTGGGGGCAAGCACCTCTGGGGCCAACGTCCTGACTTTC. The chain combines TRBV2 with TRBJ2-6; TRBD1 is a possible D gene (6 bases). Trimming removed 8 bases from V and 0 bases from J, with 14 bases in between. This CDR3 has 16 residues. Germline loops: CDR1 SNHLY, CDR2 FYNNEI. Supplemented by reference TRBV2 and TRBJ2-6, the full variable domain reads EPEVTQTPSHQVTQMGQEVILRCVPISNHLYFYWYRQILGQKVEFLVSFYNNEISEKSEIFDDQFSVERPDGSNFTLKIRSTKLEDSAMYFCASLGASTSGANVLTFGAGSRLTVL.

This clonotype was picked up many times. This chain uses TRBV10-2 with TRBJ2-7; D not resolved. V was shortened by 3 bases and J by 1 base, with 7 bases between the two germline ends. The germline gives CDR1 WSHSY, CDR2 SAAADI. The CDR3 length is 13 residues. The CDR3 DNA follows: TGCGCCAGCAGTGACGCAGGATCCTACGAGCAGTACTTC. This codes for CASSDAGSYEQYF.

This clonotype was detected a few times. The chain has TRBV12-3 or TRBV12-4 and TRBJ2-5, with D possibly being TRBD1 (6 bases). The V end was cut by 8 bases, the J end by 6 bases, with 13 bases between. The length of the CDR3 is 12 residues. The CDR3 DNA reads as TGTGCCAGCTCAGGACAGCCCCAGACCCAGTACTTC. This gives the protein CASSGQPQTQYF.

This clonotype was observed a handful of times. The J gene is TRBJ1-1, the V gene TRBV5-1; the D gene is possibly TRBD1 (6 bases). The CDR3 has 15 amino acids. CDR1 and CDR2 from the germline V gene are SGHRS and YFSETQ. Trimming cost V 0 bases and J 4 bases, with 13 bases left between them. The CDR3 region has the DNA TGCGCCAGCAGCTTGGAGGGGGGGCTGGGCACTGAAGCTTTCTTT. Its translation: CASSLEGGLGTEAFF.

This chain joins TRBV18 and TRBJ2-3, with D hard to call. Deletions cut 3 bases from V and 3 bases from J, with 13 bases between. The CDR3 consists of 15 residues. Per germline, CDR1 KGHSH and CDR2 LQKENI. The DNA of the CDR3 is TGTGCCAGCTCACCGGGCCCTCGTGGGACAGATACGCAGTATTTT. It encodes CASSPGPRGTDTQYF.

The V gene is TRBV7-9, the J gene TRBJ2-7, with D perhaps matching TRBD1 (5 bases). CDR1 is SEHNR, CDR2 FQNEAQ, per germline (reference sequence). V shed 4 bases and J shed 2 bases, with 15 bases lying between them. The CDR3 loop spans 15 amino acids. CDR3 amino acids: CASSSPWGAPYEQYF. In nucleotides, the CDR3 is TGTGCCAGCAGCTCCCCCTGGGGCGCCCCCTACGAGCAGTACTTC. The variable domain in full, with the rest retrieved from reference TRBV7-9 and TRBJ2-7, is DTGVSQNPRHKITKRGQNVTFRCDPISEHNRLYWYRQTLGQGPEFLTYFQNEAQLEKSRLLSDRFSAERPKGSFSTLEIQRTEQGDSAMYLCASSSPWGAPYEQYFGPGTRLTVT.

The rearrangement joins TRBV5-6 to TRBJ2-7, with D tentatively TRBD1 (6 bases). CDR1 SGHDT and CDR2 YYEEEE come from the germline V gene. Trimming took 4 bases from V and 4 from J, leaving 12 bases between them. CDR3 length equals 13 residues. The CDR3 nucleotides are TGTGCCAGCAGCATGGGGACAACGTACGAGCAGTACTTC. Amino acid sequence: CASSMGTTYEQYF.

This clonotype was detected only a few times. The V call is TRBV6-1, the J call TRBJ2-5; maybe TRBD2 (6 bases). Trimming shortened V by 6 bases and J by 5 bases, and 13 bases separated the two germline ends. Germline lookup yields CDR1 MNHNS and CDR2 SASEGT. This CDR3 region has 13 residues. This CDR3 is CASRPTSLETQYF. As DNA, the CDR3 is TGTGCCAGCAGACCCACTAGCCTGGAGACCCAGTACTTC.